This TCR beta chain was sequenced for a study of CD8+CD57+ T cells in acquired aplastic anemia. Study-wide results and limits: Significant differences in CD8+ Simpson's diversity were not observed between patients and controls. Shared by patients and controls, twenty-nine CD8+ CDR3s were abundant in patients. Diversity in CD8+CD57+ cells from patients fell below that of the total CD4+ and CD8+ cell pools. This difference was described as decreased diversity.

Sequenced patients had shown CD8+CD57+ cell expansion by flow cytometry. With no exception, the patients had severe acquired aplastic anemia. Once CD8+CD57+ cells had been bead-enriched, they gave a mean 1.6 ug DNA. In its sample, this clonotype was seen a few times. What it binds is not known. One junction end does not reproduce the germline sequence, and a read error may be involved. Profiles of TCR beta VDJ and CDR3 were generated from a genomic DNA template. TCRdb reanalysed the reads using MiXCR and keeps one entry per CDR3 protein. The table includes about 20,000 distinct CDR3 sequences, almost 40% detected once. CDR1 and CDR2 from the germline V gene are SNHLY and FYNNEI. The CDR3 sequence is 14 residues long.

Sequencing was done on a sample of CD8+CD57+ T cells sorted from PBMCs. Subset noted: bead-enriched CD8+CD57+ effector memory T cells from SAA patients. The chain links TRBV2 to TRBJ2-1; 9 bases match TRBD1. The TCR comes from a human donor with aplastic anemia. In DNA, the CDR3 is TGTGCCAGCAGGGAAGACAGGGGGAGCCATGAGCAGTTCTTC. Amino acid sequence: CASREDRGSHEQFF.